This passage covers 16 T cell receptor beta chains from one sample sequenced in a study of control samples from healthy donors and cancer patients. Assay: immunoSEQ multiplex PCR; the TCRdb copy retains only in-frame clones and omits some. The repertoire has about 82,000 clones, 80% to 90% of them found once; the top ten carry roughly 20%. Sequences were obtained from blood. Receptors originate from a man aged 50 or older in good health.

The V and J genes are TRBV30 and TRBJ2-1; no clear D. Germline-derived CDR1 and CDR2 are GTSNPN and SVGIG (reference sequence). The CDR3 is 13 amino acids. The ends were cut back, 5 bases at V and 3 bases at J, with 11 bases in the middle. Here the CDR3 reads CAWCYTGYNEQFF. Here the CDR3 DNA reads TGTGCCTGGTGTTATACGGGCTACAATGAGCAGTTCTTC. Using reference TRBV30 and TRBJ2-1 for the parts outside the CDR3, the full variable domain is SQTIHQWPATLVQPVGSPLSLECTVEGTSNPNLYWYRQAAGRGLQLLFYSVGIGQISSEVPQNLSASRPQDRQFILSSKKLLLSDSGFYLCAWCYTGYNEQFFGPGTRLTVL.

The chain employs TRBV11-1 and TRBJ2-7; the D gene is possibly TRBD2 (6 bases). V lost 6 bases and J 12 bases, leaving 21 bases between the germline ends. The CDR3 is 13 residues long. Germline V CDR1 and CDR2: SGHAT, FQDESV (reference sequence). The chain's CDR3 is CASSLGRNLDLYF. Written as DNA, the CDR3 is TGTGCCAGCAGTTTGGGGAGGAACCTTGACCTGTACTTC.

This chain joins TRBV4-3 and TRBJ2-1; no clear D gene. The CDR3 sequence is 13 residues long. Germline V lookup: CDR1 LGHNA, CDR2 YSLEER. Deletions cut 3 bases from V and 8 bases from J, with 11 bases between. The DNA of the CDR3 is TGCGCCAGCAGCCACAATTATCAATATGAGCAGTTCTTC. Translating it yields CASSHNYQYEQFF.

The V gene is TRBV28, the J gene TRBJ1-2; 7 bases align to TRBD1. V was pared by 1 base and J by 4 bases, with 6 bases of the junction left unmatched. Germline loops: CDR1 MDHEN, CDR2 SYDVKM. This CDR3 contains 15 residues. CDR3 in DNA: TGTGCCAGCAGTTTATCCCCCCGACAGGGCTATGGCTACACCTTC. Protein sequence: CASSLSPRQGYGYTF.

V is TRBV4-3 and J is TRBJ2-6, with a weak D call TRBD2 (6 bases). The V end was cut by 0 bases, the J end by 2 bases, with 11 bases between. Germline CDR1 reads LGHNA; CDR2 reads YSLEER. This CDR3 has 17 amino acids. DNA of the CDR3: TGCGCCAGCAGCCAAGATCTTGGGGGGACTGGGGCCAACGTCCTGACTTTC. This codes for CASSQDLGGTGANVLTF.

The V and J genes are TRBV11-2 and TRBJ2-7; TRBD1 might be the D (5 bases). V dropped 4 bases and J dropped 3 bases, with 10 bases sitting between them. There are 13 residues in the CDR3. Per the germline V gene, CDR1 is SGHAT and CDR2 is FQNNGV. In DNA, the CDR3 is TGTGCCAGCAGCTCAGGGTCCAACTACGAGCAGTACTTC. This sequence encodes CASSSGSNYEQYF.

This chain joins TRBV19 and TRBJ2-1; tentatively, D is TRBD2 (5 bases). Trimming left V 3 bases short and J 2 bases short, with 11 bases between. The CDR3 totals 15 residues. The germline CDR1 and CDR2 sequences are LNHDA and SQIVND (reference sequence). CDR3 loop: CASSMGGRTYNEQFF. DNA for the CDR3: TGTGCCAGTAGTATGGGTGGGAGAACCTACAATGAGCAGTTCTTC. The complete variable domain, with remaining parts taken from reference TRBV19 and TRBJ2-1, reads DGGITQSPKYLFRKEGQNVTLSCEQNLNHDAMYWYRQDPGQGLRLIYYSQIVNDFQKGDIAEGYSVSREKKESFPLTVTSAQKNPTAFYLCASSMGGRTYNEQFFGPGTRLTVL.

The count of this clone is one. V gene TRBV7-2 combines with J gene TRBJ2-5, with 14 nucleotides matching TRBD2. V lost 0 bases and J lost 1; bases outside the gene matches: 10. Germline values: CDR1 SGHTA, CDR2 FQGNSA. The CDR3 consists of 20 residues. The CDR3: CASSLAFMTSGRASQETQYF. Here the CDR3 DNA reads TGTGCCAGCAGCTTAGCGTTTATGACTAGCGGGAGGGCCTCCCAAGAGACCCAGTACTTC.

J is TRBJ2-7 and V is TRBV30; 7 nucleotides agree with TRBD2. The CDR3 has 15 amino acids. The ends lost 1 base at V and 3 bases at J; junction bases unmatched: 9. The V gene's germline CDR1 is GTSNPN and CDR2 SVGIG (reference sequence). The CDR3 is CAWSGGGTGIYEQYV. The CDR3 DNA reads as TGTGCCTGGAGTGGGGGAGGGACCGGAATCTACGAGCAGTACGTC.

The chain carries TRBV18 and TRBJ1-1, with D tentatively TRBD1 (5 bases). CDR1 and CDR2 (germline): KGHSH, LQKENI. CDR3 length equals 14 residues. The V and J ends lost 1 base and 6 bases respectively, with 12 bases between them. CDR3 sequence: CASSPQVTGAEAFF. CDR3 in DNA: TGTGCCAGCTCACCACAGGTCACGGGGGCTGAAGCTTTCTTT.

The chain carries TRBV10-1 and TRBJ2-5, with D possibly being TRBD2 (5 bases). The CDR3 is made up of 13 amino acids. Germline V gene sequence: CDR1 WNHNN, CDR2 SYGVQD (reference sequence). V lost 4 bases, J lost 9 bases, and 15 bases lay in between. The CDR3 DNA sequence: TGCGCCAGCAGTGGAGAGGGATTCACTGCCCAGTACTTC. Translation gives CASSGEGFTAQYF.

This sequence joins TRBV28 and TRBJ1-2; D unresolved. The CDR3 contains 14 residues. Germline V CDR1 and CDR2: MDHEN, SYDVKM. Trimming took 2 bases from V and 4 from J, leaving 11 bases between them. CDR3 bases: TGTGCCAGCAGTTTACAGCCGGTTATCTATGGCTACACCTTC. It specifies CASSLQPVIYGYTF.

There are a few counts of this clone. This chain connects TRBV7-9 to TRBJ2-1; D gene uncertain. This CDR3 contains 11 residues. The germline V gene encodes CDR1 SEHNR and CDR2 FQNEAQ (reference sequence). V was clipped by 2 bases and J by 12 bases, with 8 bases between them. Here the CDR3 reads CASSLSTGQFF. The CDR3 DNA is TGTGCCAGCAGCTTATCTACCGGGCAGTTCTTC.

The genes are TRBV25-1 and TRBJ2-1, with 8 bases that match TRBD2. CDR3 length equals 17 residues. The trim removed 3 bases at V and 0 bases at J, leaving 7 bases unmatched. The germline V gene has CDR1 MGHDK and CDR2 SYGVNS. The CDR3 DNA reads TGTGCCAGCAGTGATGGGCAAGGACTAGCCTCCTACAATGAGCAGTTCTTC. Translated, it gives CASSDGQGLASYNEQFF.

This chain links TRBV6-1 with TRBJ1-5; D is ambiguous. V was trimmed by 1 base and J by 5 bases, leaving 15 bases between them. This CDR3 region has 16 residues. Germline lookup yields CDR1 MNHNS and CDR2 SASEGT. The CDR3 sequence is CASSEVGIWFDQPQHF. The CDR3 nucleotides are TGTGCCAGCAGTGAAGTGGGGATTTGGTTTGATCAGCCCCAGCATTTT.

The genes are TRBV2 and TRBJ2-5, with unresolved D. This CDR3 is 12 amino acids long. The ends were cut back, 10 bases at V and 1 base at J, with 10 bases in the middle. Germline CDR1 is SNHLY and CDR2 is FYNNEI. CDR3 residues: CATSYAQETQYF. The DNA for the CDR3 is TGTGCCACCTCTTATGCCCAAGAGACCCAGTACTTC. The variable domain in full, completed from reference TRBV2 and TRBJ2-5, reads EPEVTQTPSHQVTQMGQEVILRCVPISNHLYFYWYRQILGQKVEFLVSFYNNEISEKSEIFDDQFSVERPDGSNFTLKIRSTKLEDSAMYFCATSYAQETQYFGPGTRLLVL.